This TCR beta chain was recorded in a study of shared T cell receptors in the human thymus. This clone showed up just once. The V gene's germline CDR1 is SGHRS and CDR2 YFSETQ. The CDR3 has 15 residues. Trimming cost V 0 bases and J 0 bases, with 7 bases left between them. TCRdb's table, derived via immunoSEQ multiplex PCR, lists solely in-frame clones and lacks some. Here the sample spans just under 550,000 clones, roughly 74% being singletons. In addition, the sample was reused for a study of human thymus T cells. That study reports: Thymus tissue for the work was resected from patients undergoing corrective heart surgery. Gene usage (both V and J) appeared biased in thymic and blood repertoires. As related research reported, thymic repertoires overlapped highly among unrelated individuals.

What was sequenced was thymocytes. The genes are TRBV5-1 and TRBJ2-1; D ambiguous. This clonotype was obtained from a boy younger than two with a congenital heart defect. The CDR3 nucleotides are TGCGCCAGCAGCTTGGCCCCGAGCTCCTACAATGAGCAGTTCTTC. Translating gives CASSLAPSSYNEQFF.